A single sample is the source of the 6 T cell receptor beta chains below, sequenced in a study of blood T cells in healthy people across ages. PCR was performed a second time for roughly 7 to 11 cycles using a sample-barcoded 5' primer and a J-beta primer mix. TCRdb called the 5' RACE reads again in MiXCR, with one record for every CDR3 protein. The table lists about 900,000 distinct CDR3 sequences, 40% to 60% of them singletons. Sequenced: blood. These receptor sequences come from a man younger than 40 in good health.

This clonotype occurred a few times. The V gene is TRBV6-2 or TRBV6-3, the J gene TRBJ2-1; tentative D call: TRBD2 (6 bases). V lost 4 bases to trimming and J lost 12 bases, with 25 bases between them. Germline V gene lookup returns CDR1 MNHEY and CDR2 SVGEGT. The CDR3 sequence is 16 residues long. The CDR3: CASSSIRRGPNGGQFF. The CDR3 coding sequence is TGTGCCAGCAGTTCCATCCGGCGGGGTCCTAACGGAGGGCAGTTCTTC.

The chain has TRBV12-3 or TRBV12-4 and TRBJ2-1; TRBD2 matches 15 bases. The CDR3 has 15 residues. The ends lost 5 bases at V and 8 bases at J; junction bases unmatched: 4. DNA of the CDR3: TGTGCCAGCAGTGGGACTAGCGGGGGGTGGGATGAGCAGTTCTTC. Residues: CASSGTSGGWDEQFF.

This clonotype was seen many times. The V gene is TRBV9, the J gene TRBJ2-7; 8 bases map to TRBD1. This CDR3 region has 14 residues. The germline CDR1 and CDR2 sequences are SGDLS and YYNGEE. The junction had 5 bases not matched to a gene; V was cut back by 3 bases and J by 3 bases. CDR3 bases: TGTGCCAGCAGCGAGGGGACAGGAGACTACGAGCAGTACTTC. It is translated as CASSEGTGDYEQYF.

This clonotype was counted between two and nine times. This chain uses TRBV4-3 with TRBJ2-3; 11 bases match TRBD1. After removal of 0 bases from V and 1 base from J, the junction contained 3 bases not matched to a gene. The CDR3 sequence is 17 residues long. Looked up from germline, CDR1 is LGHNA and CDR2 is YSLEER. The CDR3, as DNA: TGCGCCAGCAGCCAAGAAGTGGGACAGGGGGGCACAGATACGCAGTATTTT. Translating it yields CASSQEVGQGGTDTQYF.

The gene calls are TRBV18 and TRBJ2-5; 7 bases align to TRBD1. J lost 3 bases, V lost 5 bases, and 9 bases had no gene match. The germline gives CDR1 KGHSH, CDR2 LQKENI. This CDR3 has 15 residues. The CDR3 nucleotides are TGTGCCAGCTCATCCCTAGCCGGGACAGAAGAGACCCAGTACTTC. It encodes CASSSLAGTEETQYF. The whole variable domain, filled in from reference TRBV18 and TRBJ2-5, reads NAGVMQNPRHLVRRRGQEARLRCSPMKGHSHVYWYRQLPEEGLKFMVYLQKENIIDESGMPKERFSAEFPKEGPSILRIQQVVRGDSAAYFCASSSLAGTEETQYFGPGTRLLVL.

The V gene is TRBV7-8, the J gene TRBJ1-5, with 9 nucleotides matching TRBD1. The CDR3 spans 14 residues. V shed 5 bases and J 6 bases; nucleotides not matched to a gene: 5. Germline V lookup: CDR1 SGHVS, CDR2 FQNEAQ. The CDR3 here is CASSVDRGSQPQHF. The CDR3 nucleotides read TGTGCCAGCAGCGTCGACAGGGGGAGTCAGCCCCAGCATTTT.